A selection of T cell receptor beta chains follows, all from one sample in a study of cytomegalovirus exposure and HLA in healthy donors. TCRdb's copy holds only in-frame clones and misses some; the assay was immunoSEQ multiplex PCR. Among 200,000 to 250,000 clones listed, 77% were seen once. Sequences were obtained from PBMCs. These receptors came from a woman aged 60 to 75 in good health and CMV-seropositive. Each CDR3 is given with its conserved first and last residue. Each record gives: CDR3 protein, CDR3 DNA, D gene, V gene, clone size, J gene. The D gene is left open where the match is weak. Clone size is given for some rows only: seen once, a few or many times, or a class if the clone is expanded.

CDR3aa: CASRYRDEAFF; CDR3nt: TGTGCCAGCCGCTACAGAGATGAAGCTTTCTTT; d_gene: -; v_gene: TRBV5-6; abundance: -; j_gene: TRBJ1-1
CDR3aa: CASSALGYRGGYEQYF; CDR3nt: TGCGCCAGCAGCGCCCTCGGGTACAGGGGTGGTTACGAGCAGTACTTC; d_gene: TRBD1; v_gene: TRBV5-1; abundance: -; j_gene: TRBJ2-7
CDR3aa: CASSQGQGGRGYNEQFF; CDR3nt: TGCGCCAGCAGCCAAGGTCAGGGGGGCAGGGGGTACAATGAGCAGTTCTTC; d_gene: -; v_gene: TRBV4-1; abundance: -; j_gene: TRBJ2-1
CDR3aa: CASSPRQGLAYGYTF; CDR3nt: TGTGCCAGCAGCCCTAGACAGGGATTGGCCTATGGCTACACCTTC; d_gene: TRBD1; v_gene: TRBV28; abundance: -; j_gene: TRBJ1-2
CDR3aa: CASSPLAGGTGELFF; CDR3nt: TGTGCCAGCTCACCACTAGCGGGGGGCACCGGGGAGCTGTTTTTT; d_gene: TRBD2; v_gene: TRBV18; abundance: -; j_gene: TRBJ2-2
CDR3aa: CASSASEQRLNSPLHF; CDR3nt: TGTGCCAGCAGTGCCTCGGAGCAGAGACTAAATTCACCCCTCCACTTT; d_gene: -; v_gene: TRBV6-4; abundance: -; j_gene: TRBJ1-6
CDR3aa: CASSPLGEGTEAFF; CDR3nt: TGTGCCAGCTCACCCCTCGGGGAGGGTACTGAAGCTTTCTTT; d_gene: -; v_gene: TRBV18; abundance: -; j_gene: TRBJ1-1
CDR3aa: CASSLGGQPYSPLHF; CDR3nt: TGTGCCAGCAGCTTAGGGGGGCAGCCCTATTCACCCCTCCACTTT; d_gene: -; v_gene: TRBV7-2; abundance: -; j_gene: TRBJ1-6
CDR3aa: CASSSGQIYQETQYF; CDR3nt: TGTGCCAGCAGCTCTGGACAGATCTACCAAGAGACCCAGTACTTC; d_gene: -; v_gene: TRBV7-2; abundance: -; j_gene: TRBJ2-5
CDR3aa: CASSLLAGDADYNEQFF; CDR3nt: TGTGCCAGTAGTTTACTAGCGGGAGATGCCGACTACAATGAGCAGTTCTTC; d_gene: TRBD2; v_gene: TRBV19; abundance: -; j_gene: TRBJ2-1
CDR3aa: CASSDTGATYEQYF; CDR3nt: TGTGCCAGCAGCGACACGGGAGCTACCTACGAGCAGTACTTC; d_gene: -; v_gene: TRBV6-1; abundance: -; j_gene: TRBJ2-7
CDR3aa: CASSFDRLTFGTQYF; CDR3nt: -; d_gene: -; v_gene: TRBV5-6; abundance: -; j_gene: TRBJ2-5
CDR3aa: CASIPGGRGSYGYTF; CDR3nt: TGTGCCAGCATCCCCGGCGGCAGGGGGAGCTATGGCTACACCTTC; d_gene: TRBD1; v_gene: TRBV5-4; abundance: -; j_gene: TRBJ1-2
CDR3aa: CASRGQGFQPQHF; CDR3nt: TGTGCCAGCAGGGGACAGGGGTTTCAGCCCCAGCATTTT; d_gene: TRBD1; v_gene: TRBV6-5; abundance: -; j_gene: TRBJ1-5
CDR3aa: CASSQYASGGGDGRGADTQYF; CDR3nt: TGCGCCAGCAGTCAGTACGCCAGCGGGGGTGGGGACGGGAGGGGGGCAGATACGCAGTATTTT; d_gene: TRBD2; v_gene: TRBV23-1; abundance: -; j_gene: TRBJ2-3
CDR3aa: CASSYVSRGDYGYTF; CDR3nt: TGTGCCAGCAGTTACGTCTCGCGCGGGGACTATGGCTACACCTTC; d_gene: -; v_gene: TRBV6-5; abundance: -; j_gene: TRBJ1-2
CDR3aa: CASSLGGTELNTEAFF; CDR3nt: TGCGCCAGCAGCTTGGGGGGGACAGAACTGAACACTGAAGCTTTCTTT; d_gene: TRBD1; v_gene: TRBV5-1; abundance: -; j_gene: TRBJ1-1
CDR3aa: CASSLISGGNTEAFF; CDR3nt: TGTGCCAGCAGCTTAATTTCGGGGGGGAACACTGAAGCTTTCTTT; d_gene: -; v_gene: TRBV7-3; abundance: -; j_gene: TRBJ1-1
CDR3aa: CASGSGGAGRETQYF; CDR3nt: TGTGCCAGCGGCTCCGGGGGGGCGGGGCGGGAGACCCAGTACTTC; d_gene: TRBD2; v_gene: TRBV6-5; abundance: -; j_gene: TRBJ2-5
CDR3aa: CASSLLTSGRTDTQYF; CDR3nt: TGTGCCAGCAGCTTGCTAACTAGCGGCCGCACAGATACGCAGTATTTT; d_gene: TRBD2; v_gene: TRBV5-4; abundance: -; j_gene: TRBJ2-3
CDR3aa: CASSPRADYEQYF; CDR3nt: TGTGCCAGCTCACCACGGGCAGATTACGAGCAGTACTTC; d_gene: -; v_gene: TRBV18; abundance: -; j_gene: TRBJ2-7
CDR3aa: CASTDGGAGNTIYF; CDR3nt: TGTGCCAGTACCGATGGGGGCGCTGGAAACACCATATATTTT; d_gene: -; v_gene: TRBV19; abundance: -; j_gene: TRBJ1-3
CDR3aa: CASGTEQETQYF; CDR3nt: TGTGCTAGCGGTACAGAACAAGAGACCCAGTACTTC; d_gene: -; v_gene: TRBV12-5; abundance: few; j_gene: TRBJ2-5
CDR3aa: CASSQQGARDYTF; CDR3nt: TGTGCCAGCTCGCAACAGGGGGCTCGGGACTACACCTTC; d_gene: TRBD1; v_gene: TRBV18; abundance: once; j_gene: TRBJ1-2
CDR3aa: CASSLTGGMNTEAFF; CDR3nt: TGTGCCAGCAGTCTGACAGGGGGCATGAACACTGAAGCTTTCTTT; d_gene: TRBD1; v_gene: TRBV28; abundance: -; j_gene: TRBJ1-1
CDR3aa: CASSDGGNEQFF; CDR3nt: TGTGCCAGCAGCGACGGCGGGAATGAGCAGTTCTTC; d_gene: -; v_gene: TRBV9; abundance: few; j_gene: TRBJ2-1
CDR3aa: CAISESLEGTYEQYF; CDR3nt: TGTGCCATCAGTGAGTCGTTGGAGGGGACCTACGAGCAGTACTTC; d_gene: -; v_gene: TRBV10-3; abundance: -; j_gene: TRBJ2-7
CDR3aa: CASSYRSTRDNEQFF; CDR3nt: TGTGCCAGCAGTTACCGCTCGACTCGAGACAATGAGCAGTTCTTC; d_gene: -; v_gene: TRBV6-5; abundance: -; j_gene: TRBJ2-1
CDR3aa: CASNQGQNYNSPLHF; CDR3nt: TGTGCCAGCAACCAGGGACAAAACTATAATTCACCCCTCCACTTT; d_gene: -; v_gene: TRBV9; abundance: -; j_gene: TRBJ1-6
CDR3aa: CASSLSPTGTNEKLFF; CDR3nt: TGCGCCAGCAGCTTGTCTCCGACAGGGACTAATGAAAAACTGTTTTTT; d_gene: TRBD1; v_gene: TRBV5-1; abundance: -; j_gene: TRBJ1-4
CDR3aa: CASSYSGTGGYEQYF; CDR3nt: TGTGCCAGCAGTTACTCCGGGACAGGGGGCTACGAGCAGTACTTC; d_gene: TRBD1; v_gene: TRBV6-5; abundance: -; j_gene: TRBJ2-7
CDR3aa: CASSQTRNTEAFF; CDR3nt: TGCGCCAGCAGCCAAACAAGGAACACTGAAGCTTTCTTT; d_gene: -; v_gene: TRBV4-3; abundance: -; j_gene: TRBJ1-1
CDR3aa: CASSNRRNTEAFF; CDR3nt: TGTGCCAGCAGTAACAGGCGGAACACTGAAGCTTTCTTT; d_gene: -; v_gene: TRBV27; abundance: -; j_gene: TRBJ1-1
CDR3aa: CASSYVTGQEFF; CDR3nt: TGTGCCAGCAGTTACGTCACCGGACAGGAGTTCTTC; d_gene: TRBD1; v_gene: TRBV6-6; abundance: -; j_gene: TRBJ2-1
CDR3aa: CASSYTDTQYF; CDR3nt: TGTGCCAGCAGCTACACAGATACGCAGTATTTT; d_gene: -; v_gene: TRBV2; abundance: -; j_gene: TRBJ2-3
CDR3aa: CASSPDRGTEAFF; CDR3nt: TGCGCCAGCAGCCCGGACAGGGGTACTGAAGCTTTCTTT; d_gene: TRBD1; v_gene: TRBV4-3; abundance: -; j_gene: TRBJ1-1
CDR3aa: CASSSHGGGTEAFF; CDR3nt: TGTGCCAGCAGCTCCCACGGGGGAGGGACTGAAGCTTTCTTT; d_gene: -; v_gene: TRBV7-9; abundance: -; j_gene: TRBJ1-1
CDR3aa: CASSERQGGSPLHF; CDR3nt: TGTGCCAGTAGTGAGCGACAGGGAGGTTCACCCCTCCACTTT; d_gene: TRBD1; v_gene: TRBV19; abundance: -; j_gene: TRBJ1-6
CDR3aa: CASSDGTATRNSPLHF; CDR3nt: TGTGCCAGCAGTGACGGGACTGCCACTCGGAATTCACCCCTCCACTTT; d_gene: -; v_gene: TRBV2; abundance: -; j_gene: TRBJ1-6
CDR3aa: CASSLGWTNSYNEQFF; CDR3nt: TGTGCCAGCAGCTTAGGGTGGACTAACTCCTACAATGAGCAGTTCTTC; d_gene: -; v_gene: TRBV7-2; abundance: -; j_gene: TRBJ2-1
CDR3aa: CSSSDGTGGGYTF; CDR3nt: TGTTCCAGCAGCGATGGGACTGGGGGTGGCTACACCTTC; d_gene: -; v_gene: TRBV7-9; abundance: -; j_gene: TRBJ1-2
CDR3aa: CASSLVARGLNYGYTF; CDR3nt: TGTGCCAGCAGCTTAGTAGCGAGGGGGTTAAACTATGGCTACACCTTC; d_gene: -; v_gene: TRBV7-2; abundance: -; j_gene: TRBJ1-2
CDR3aa: CASSIGTGGGYTF; CDR3nt: TGCGCCAGCAGCATCGGGACAGGGGGAGGCTACACCTTC; d_gene: TRBD1; v_gene: TRBV5-1; abundance: -; j_gene: TRBJ1-2
CDR3aa: CSAQTGQGEQYF; CDR3nt: TGCAGCGCCCAGACCGGACAGGGCGAGCAGTACTTC; d_gene: TRBD1; v_gene: TRBV29-1; abundance: -; j_gene: TRBJ2-7
CDR3aa: CASSLGGLAGIETQYF; CDR3nt: TGTGCCAGCAGCTTGGGGGGACTAGCGGGGATAGAGACCCAGTACTTC; d_gene: TRBD2; v_gene: TRBV5-4; abundance: -; j_gene: TRBJ2-5
CDR3aa: CASSLNTLQGTEAFF; CDR3nt: TGCGCCAGCAGCTTGAACACCCTTCAGGGCACTGAAGCTTTCTTT; d_gene: -; v_gene: TRBV5-1; abundance: -; j_gene: TRBJ1-1
CDR3aa: CASSLGQGGMNYGYTF; CDR3nt: TGTGCCAGCAGCTTGGGACAGGGGGGGATGAACTATGGCTACACCTTC; d_gene: TRBD1; v_gene: TRBV5-4; abundance: few; j_gene: TRBJ1-2
CDR3aa: CASSGPRTNSLYNSPLHF; CDR3nt: TGTGCCAGCAGTGGACCTAGAACCAATTCCCTTTATAATTCACCCCTCCACTTT; d_gene: -; v_gene: TRBV6-4; abundance: -; j_gene: TRBJ1-6
CDR3aa: CASSFLDFNYQETQYF; CDR3nt: TGTGCCAGCAGCTTCCTAGATTTTAATTACCAAGAGACCCAGTACTTC; d_gene: -; v_gene: TRBV7-8; abundance: -; j_gene: TRBJ2-5
CDR3aa: CVRSLGSSDYYGYTF; CDR3nt: TGTGTCAGAAGCTTAGGTAGCTCAGATTACTATGGCTACACCTTC; d_gene: -; v_gene: TRBV7-5; abundance: -; j_gene: TRBJ1-2
CDR3aa: CASSVRGPNTEAFF; CDR3nt: TGTGCCAGCAGCGTCAGGGGCCCCAACACTGAAGCTTTCTTT; d_gene: -; v_gene: TRBV9; abundance: -; j_gene: TRBJ1-1
CDR3aa: CASSQDPGDSYNEQFF; CDR3nt: TGCGCCAGCAGCCAAGATCCGGGGGACTCCTACAATGAGCAGTTCTTC; d_gene: -; v_gene: TRBV4-3; abundance: few; j_gene: TRBJ2-1
CDR3aa: CASSPAEAEDTQYF; CDR3nt: TGTGCCAGCAGCCCCGCTGAGGCCGAAGATACGCAGTATTTT; d_gene: -; v_gene: TRBV5-4; abundance: -; j_gene: TRBJ2-3